These 16 T cell receptor beta chains share one sample of origin, sequenced in a study of T cells in Graves' hyperthyroidism and ophthalmopathy. RNA transcripts served as the template for amplifying TCR beta CDR3 regions. Researchers ran a first-round RT-PCR on the TCR CDR3 using the HTBI primer set. TCRdb passed the multiplex PCR reads through MiXCR, listing each CDR3 protein once. The sample has over 350,000 distinct CDR3 sequences; roughly 13% are singletons. Sequenced: blood. The source of these receptors is a man in his fifties or sixties with Graves' ophthalmopathy.

This clonotype occurred many times. The chain carries TRBV27 and TRBJ2-1; 9 nucleotides align to TRBD2. The CDR3 runs 15 residues. Germline V gives CDR1 MNHEY, CDR2 SMNVEV (reference sequence). After removal of 3 bases from V and 2 bases from J, the junction contained 2 bases not matched to a gene. Here the CDR3 DNA reads TGTGCCAGCAGTTTGAGCGGGAGGCCCTACAATGAGCAGTTCTTC. As protein: CASSLSGRPYNEQFF.

In its sample, this clonotype was seen many times. The chain employs TRBV7-9 and TRBJ2-1; possibly TRBD2 for D (5 bases). From germline, CDR1 is SEHNR and CDR2 FQNEAQ (reference sequence). V was trimmed by 0 bases and J by 8 bases, leaving 14 bases between them. This CDR3 comprises 15 residues. CDR3 region: CASSLALALAYEQFF. CDR3 nucleotides: TGTGCCAGCAGCTTAGCATTGGCCTTAGCGTATGAGCAGTTCTTC.

There are many counts of this clonotype. V and J are TRBV20-1 and TRBJ2-4; possibly TRBD1 for D (6 bases). V was clipped by 0 bases and J by 6 bases, with 15 bases between them. The CDR3 length is 15 residues. Germline V CDR1 and CDR2: DFQATT, SNEGSKA (reference sequence). The CDR3 sequence is CSAREVGALLNIQYF. The CDR3 nucleotides read TGCAGTGCTAGAGAGGTGGGGGCACTCCTAAACATTCAGTACTTC.

The genes are TRBV9 and TRBJ1-2; D may be TRBD1 (5 bases). The V end was cut by 6 bases, the J end by 6 bases, with 27 bases between. The CDR3 contains 17 residues. The V gene's germline CDR1 is SGDLS and CDR2 YYNGEE. CDR3 in DNA: TGTGCCAGCACCAAGAGATTGACGGGGGGGGTAGACGATGGCTACACCTTC. Translating gives CASTKRLTGGVDDGYTF.

This clonotype was recorded at least ten times. This sequence joins TRBV2 and TRBJ2-5; D gene ambiguous. Trimming removed 7 bases at V and 2 bases at J, with 8 bases between. The CDR3 spans 12 residues. Germline assignment: CDR1 SNHLY and CDR2 FYNNEI. The DNA of the CDR3 is TGTGCCAGCACCCCATCGCAAGAGACCCAGTACTTC. Protein: CASTPSQETQYF.

This clonotype has at least ten counts. This CDR3 reads CASSEGLSRGNIQYF. The CDR3 coding sequence is TGTGCCAGCAGCGAGGGACTGAGTCGGGGAAACATTCAGTACTTC. V and J are TRBV9 and TRBJ2-4; perhaps TRBD2 as D (6 bases). The CDR3 has 15 amino acids. Germline V gene sequence: CDR1 SGDLS, CDR2 YYNGEE. The V gene lost 3 bases and the J gene lost 6 bases, with 16 bases spanning the gap.

The genes are TRBV5-1 and TRBJ2-6; tentative D call: TRBD1 (8 bases). The CDR3 sequence is 18 residues long. V was pared by 0 bases and J by 0 bases, with 13 bases between. Germline V CDR1 and CDR2: SGHRS, YFSETQ. The CDR3 bases are TGCGCCAGCAGCTTGGACAGGGGGGGGCTCTCTGGGGCCAACGTCCTGACTTTC. This codes for CASSLDRGGLSGANVLTF. The full variable domain, with the rest looked up from reference TRBV5-1 and TRBJ2-6, is KAGVTQTPRYLIKTRGQQVTLSCSPISGHRSVSWYQQTPGQGLQFLFEYFSETQRNKGNFPGRFSGRQFSNSRSEMNVSTLELGDSALYLCASSLDRGGLSGANVLTFGAGSRLTVL.

In this sample, this clonotype turned up a few times. V usage is TRBV12-3 or TRBV12-4 and J usage is TRBJ2-3; 9 bases fit TRBD1. The V and J ends lost 7 bases and 0 bases, in that order; junction bases with no gene match: 5. CDR3 size: 15 residues. The CDR3 region is CASTKQGASTDTQYF. CDR3 sequence (DNA): TGTGCCAGCACCAAACAGGGGGCAAGCACAGATACGCAGTATTTT.

In this sample, this clonotype turned up many times. This chain connects TRBV20-1 to TRBJ1-2; 12 bases line up with TRBD1. Germline CDR1 reads DFQATT; CDR2 reads SNEGSKA (reference sequence). Trimming took 3 bases from V and 5 from J; bases not matched to a gene: 4. The CDR3 is 14 residues long. The CDR3 region is CSARRDRGLYGYTF. The DNA of the CDR3 is TGCAGTGCTAGGAGGGACAGGGGGCTTTATGGCTACACCTTC.

The sample holds many counts of this clonotype. The chain joins TRBV3-1 to TRBJ1-1; a weak D match, TRBD1 (6 bases). Per germline, CDR1 LGHDT and CDR2 YNNKEL (reference sequence). V was trimmed by 5 bases and J by 8 bases, leaving 12 bases between them. There are 12 residues in the CDR3. The CDR3: CASSVGQLEAFF. CDR3 DNA: TGTGCCAGCAGCGTAGGACAGTTGGAAGCTTTCTTT.

This clonotype was recorded a few times. This rearrangement joins TRBV30 to TRBJ2-5, with D perhaps matching TRBD1 or TRBD2 (5 bases each). Trimming left V 3 bases short and J 5 bases short, with 13 bases between. CDR1 is GTSNPN, CDR2 SVGIG, per germline (reference sequence). The length of the CDR3 is 13 residues. CDR3 nucleotides: TGTGCCTGGAGCTATGGGGGTGGGGAGACCCAGTACTTC. Translated, it gives CAWSYGGGETQYF.

This clonotype was recorded at least ten times. J is TRBJ1-3 and V is TRBV15; unclear D gene. The ends were cut back, 2 bases at V and 3 bases at J, with 8 bases in the middle. This CDR3 spans 14 amino acids. The germline gives CDR1 LNHNV, CDR2 YYDKDF (reference sequence). In DNA form, the CDR3 reads TGTGCCACCAGCAGAAATAGGGTTGGAAACACCATATATTTT. This sequence encodes CATSRNRVGNTIYF.

The table lists this clonotype with many counts. CDR3 region: CSVQLAGPYEQYF. CDR3 nucleotide sequence: TGCAGTGTCCAACTAGCGGGGCCCTACGAGCAGTACTTC. The J gene is TRBJ2-7, the V gene TRBV20-1; 10 bases line up with TRBD2. This CDR3 region has 13 residues. Per the germline V gene, CDR1 is DFQATT and CDR2 is SNEGSKA (reference sequence). After removal of 7 bases from V and 2 bases from J, the junction contained 5 bases not matched to a gene.

This clonotype was counted a single time. The chain combines TRBV20-1 with TRBJ2-3, with TRBD2 matching over 7 bases. Germline V gives CDR1 DFQATT, CDR2 SNEGSKA (reference sequence). V dropped 5 bases and J dropped 2; count of bases not matched to a gene: 16. The CDR3 totals 17 residues. The DNA for the CDR3 is TGCAGTGCTGGAAACCCGGGACTACAAACATACACAGATACGCAGTATTTT. It is translated as CSAGNPGLQTYTDTQYF.

This clonotype occurred a few times. The genes are TRBV6-2 or TRBV6-3 and TRBJ2-7; TRBD1 agrees at 9 bases. Looked up from germline, CDR1 is MNHEY and CDR2 is SVGEGT. The CDR3 is made up of 15 amino acids. The V segment lost 5 bases and the J segment 2 bases; nucleotides outside the gene matches: 7. The CDR3 loop is CASSPGQGYPYEQYF. The CDR3 DNA is TGTGCCAGCAGTCCGGGACAGGGATACCCCTACGAGCAGTACTTC.

In its sample, this clonotype was seen a few times. The rearrangement uses TRBV5-1 and TRBJ2-7; D may be TRBD2 (6 bases). The germline V gene encodes CDR1 SGHRS and CDR2 YFSETQ. The length of the CDR3 is 15 residues. V was cut by 4 bases and J by 2 bases, with 16 bases left in between. The CDR3 region has the DNA TGCGCCAGCAGCCAACTGGGGACGGGAGCCTACGAGCAGTACTTC. Translated: CASSQLGTGAYEQYF.